The 9 T cell receptor beta chains below all came from one sample that was sequenced in a study of Tregs in tolerant kidney transplant recipients. Data came from immunoSEQ multiplex PCR; TCRdb stores just in-frame clones and leaves some out. The listing records more than 45,000 clones. Sequenced material: CD4+ T cells from blood, taken before the transplant. The receptors originated from a human donor who received a combined kidney and bone marrow transplant.

Of note for this clone: Read sequence stops 3 residues before the CDR3 end, and the germline J gene provides the missing end. V usage is TRBV30 and J usage is TRBJ2-1; D ambiguous. V was clipped by 2 bases and J by 7 bases, with 9 bases between them. CDR3 size: 12 residues. Germline-derived CDR1 and CDR2 are GTSNPN and SVGIG (reference sequence). CDR3: CAWSRSRNEQFF. The covered CDR3 bases are TGTGCCTGGAGTCGTTCTAGAAATGAG. The complete variable domain, with remaining parts taken from reference TRBV30 and TRBJ2-1, reads SQTIHQWPATLVQPVGSPLSLECTVEGTSNPNLYWYRQAAGRGLQLLFYSVGIGQISSEVPQNLSASRPQDRQFILSSKKLLLSDSGFYLCAWSRSRNEQFFGPGTRLTVL.

Comments on this clone: The read halts 3 residues ahead of the CDR3 end, with the missing end drawn from the germline J gene. V is TRBV29-1 and J is TRBJ2-7, with 11 bases lining up with TRBD2. Per germline, CDR1 SQVTM and CDR2 ANQGSEA. This CDR3 region has 16 residues. V lost 7 bases to trimming and J lost 6 bases; unmatched junction nucleotides: 17. CDR3 sequence reads: CSAQLLAGGRFGEQYF. The sequenced CDR3 bases are TGCAGCGCGCAATTGTTAGCGGGAGGGCGTTTTGGCGAG.

Regarding this clone: The sequenced fragment ends 3 residues before the CDR3 boundary, so the rest is inferred from the germline J gene. The chain joins TRBV20-1 to TRBJ2-2, with TRBD1 identical over 8 bases. Germline CDR1 reads DFQATT; CDR2 reads SNEGSKA (reference sequence). The CDR3 has 14 amino acids. The V and J ends lost 3 bases and 3 bases, in that order; junction bases with no gene match: 3. CDR3 region: CSARDRDYTGELFF. The DNA read from the CDR3 is TGCAGTGCTAGGGACAGGGACTACACCGGGGAG.

Of note for this clone: Coverage ceases 3 residues before the CDR3 finishes, and the germline J gene fills in the end. This sequence joins TRBV6-2 or TRBV6-3 and TRBJ1-1, with D maybe TRBD1 (5 bases). Germline loops: CDR1 MNHEY, CDR2 SVGEGT. This CDR3 spans 13 amino acids. Trimming pared 5 bases from V and 1 base from J, leaving 8 bases between. The sequenced CDR3 bases are TGTGCCAGCAGTGGACAACAGAACACTGAA. Its translation: CASSGQQNTE. The CDR3 reads in full as CASSGQQNTEAFF.

Comments on this clone: The sequenced fragment ends 3 residues before the CDR3 boundary, so the rest is inferred from the germline J gene. This rearrangement joins TRBV11-2 to TRBJ1-2; D uncertain. The length of the CDR3 is 11 residues. CDR1 and CDR2 (germline): SGHAT, FQNNGV. V lost 7 bases and J 4 bases, leaving 7 bases between the germline ends. CDR3 amino acids: CASTPGYGYTF. The CDR3 bases that were read are TGTGCCAGCACGCCGGGCTATGGC. Drawing the rest from reference TRBV11-2 and TRBJ1-2, the complete variable domain is EAGVAQSPRYKIIEKRQSVAFWCNPISGHATLYWYQQILGQGPKLLIQFQNNGVVDDSQLPKDRFSAERLKGVDSTLKIQPAKLEDSAVYLCASTPGYGYTFGSGTRLTVV.

Comment on this clone: The read halts 3 residues ahead of the CDR3 end, with the missing end drawn from the germline J gene. The chain has TRBV7-9 and TRBJ2-3; D ambiguous. CDR3 length: 14 amino acids. The germline V and J ends were trimmed by 8 bases and 4 bases, with 16 bases remaining between them. Germline V gene data show CDR1 as SEHNR and CDR2 as FQNEAQ (reference sequence). CDR3 DNA, as far as it was read: TGTGCCAGCGTGCTGGGCAAAGCTGCAGATACG. Amino acid sequence: CASVLGKAADT. The full CDR3 is CASVLGKAADTQYF. The entire variable domain, with the rest obtained from reference TRBV7-9 and TRBJ2-3, is as follows: DTGVSQNPRHKITKRGQNVTFRCDPISEHNRLYWYRQTLGQGPEFLTYFQNEAQLEKSRLLSDRFSAERPKGSFSTLEIQRTEQGDSAMYLCASVLGKAADTQYFGPGTRLTVL.

As concerns this clone: The CDR3 end lies 3 residues beyond the end of the read and is filled in from the germline J gene. V gene TRBV20-1 combines with J gene TRBJ2-5; tentative D call: TRBD1 (5 bases). Trimming took off 1 base at V and 5 bases at J, with 14 bases between the two ends. Germline V gives CDR1 DFQATT, CDR2 SNEGSKA (reference sequence). The length of the CDR3 is 14 residues. The CDR3 sequence is CSARGVGLTETQYF. CDR3 DNA, as far as it was read: TGCAGTGCTAGAGGGGTGGGGCTCACGGAGACC.

As concerns this clone: The read stops 3 residues short of the end of the CDR3; the missing end is completed from the germline J gene. This chain connects TRBV19 to TRBJ1-2, with 8 bases aligning to TRBD1. The CDR3 spans 14 residues. Trimming took 6 bases from V and 4 from J; bases not matched to a gene: 7. The germline CDR1 and CDR2 sequences are LNHDA and SQIVND (reference sequence). The sequenced CDR3 bases are TGTGCCAGTAGGGACAGGGACGGGCTCTATGGC. This translates into CASRDRDGLYG. The CDR3 in full is CASRDRDGLYGYTF. The full variable domain, its missing parts supplied by reference TRBV19 and TRBJ1-2, is DGGITQSPKYLFRKEGQNVTLSCEQNLNHDAMYWYRQDPGQGLRLIYYSQIVNDFQKGDIAEGYSVSREKKESFPLTVTSAQKNPTAFYLCASRDRDGLYGYTFGSGTRLTVV.

In regard to this clone: The read ends 3 residues before the CDR3 terminus; that terminus is restored from the germline J gene. This sequence joins TRBV5-1 and TRBJ2-5; the match to TRBD1 covers 7 bases. The length of the CDR3 is 15 residues. Germline V gene sequence: CDR1 SGHRS, CDR2 YFSETQ. V lost 0 bases to trimming and J lost 4 bases; unmatched junction nucleotides: 6. CDR3 residues: CASSLGRGQRETQYF. CDR3 bases read: TGCGCCAGCAGCTTGGGCCGGGGACAGCGAGAGACC.